This TCR beta chain was obtained from a study of shared clonotypes between healthy human individuals. TCRdb's table, derived via immunoSEQ multiplex PCR, lists solely in-frame clones and lacks some. The table has about 1 million clones, about 77% seen once. Trimming took 7 bases from V and 0 from J, leaving 12 bases between them. The CDR3 is made up of 13 amino acids. Germline CDR1 reads SQVTM; CDR2 reads ANQGSEA. The J gene is TRBJ1-1, the V gene TRBV29-1, with unresolved D. The sequencing sample was made of memory CD4+ T cells sorted from blood. Described subset: CD45RA-negative fraction. The receptor comes from a man aged 18 to 29 in good health. The CDR3 here is CSDRRTVNTEAFF. In DNA form, the CDR3 reads TGCAGCGATCGCCGGACGGTGAACACTGAAGCTTTCTTT. Looking up the rest from reference TRBV29-1 and TRBJ1-1 gives the full variable domain: SAVISQKPSRDICQRGTSLTIQCQVDSQVTMMFWYRQQPGQSLTLIATANQGSEATYESGFVIDKFPISRPNLTFSTLTVSNMSPEDSSIYLCSDRRTVNTEAFFGQGTRLTVV.